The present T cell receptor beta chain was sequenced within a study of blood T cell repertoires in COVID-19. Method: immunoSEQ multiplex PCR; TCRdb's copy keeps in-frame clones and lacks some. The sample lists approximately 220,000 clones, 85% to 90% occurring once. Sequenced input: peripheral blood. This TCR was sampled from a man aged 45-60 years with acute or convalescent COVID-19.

The CDR3 DNA is TGCGCCAGCAGCCGTAGGACTAGCGGGGTCTACAATGAGCAGTTCTTC. Encoded protein: CASSRRTSGVYNEQFF. The V gene is TRBV4-1, the J gene TRBJ2-1; 12 nucleotides line up with TRBD2. The CDR3 is made up of 16 amino acids. Germline trimming cut 4 bases from V and 3 bases from J; bases unmatched to any gene: 4. Germline CDR1 is MGHRA and CDR2 is YSYEKL.